Shown below are 14 T cell receptor beta chains from a single sample sequenced in a study of blood T cell repertoires in COVID-19. This table comes from immunoSEQ multiplex PCR, and its TCRdb copy is limited to in-frame clones, with some not included. Of approximately 250,000 clones listed, more than 75% are singletons. Sequencing used peripheral blood. Receptors originate from a man aged 35 to 55 with active or convalescent COVID-19.

V usage is TRBV5-8 and J usage is TRBJ2-2; D ambiguous. There are 13 residues in the CDR3. V was clipped by 6 bases and J by 6 bases, with 12 bases between them. From germline, CDR1 is SGHTS and CDR2 YDEGEE. Here the CDR3 DNA reads TGTGCCAGCACCTATATAGAGGCCGGGGAGCTGTTTTTT. This gives the protein CASTYIEAGELFF.

The CDR3 reads CASSPISGLGGEKLFF. The CDR3 nucleotides read TGTGCCAGCAGTCCAATTAGTGGCCTAGGCGGTGAAAAACTGTTTTTT. The V gene is TRBV28, the J gene TRBJ1-4; D uncertain. Germline V gene data show CDR1 as MDHEN and CDR2 as SYDVKM. The CDR3 runs 16 residues. Trimming removed 5 bases at V and 7 bases at J, with 20 bases between.

The chain carries TRBV7-2 and TRBJ2-5; 8 positions agree with TRBD1. The CDR3 spans 15 residues. CDR1 and CDR2 (germline): SGHTA, FQGNSA. V lost 1 base to trimming and J lost 7 bases; unmatched junction nucleotides: 8. In DNA form, the CDR3 reads TGTGCCAGCAGCTTAGGACAGGGGAGCCCGACGACCCAGTACTTC. Translating gives CASSLGQGSPTTQYF.

This chain joins TRBV7-6 and TRBJ2-2; maybe TRBD2 (6 bases). Germline values: CDR1 SGHVS, CDR2 FNYEAQ. The V gene lost 6 bases and the J gene lost 5 bases, with 13 bases spanning the gap. CDR3 length: 14 residues. CDR3 protein: CASSPRRETGELFF. In nucleotides, the CDR3 is TGTGCCAGCAGTCCCCGGAGGGAGACCGGGGAGCTGTTTTTT.

This rearrangement joins TRBV30 to TRBJ2-7; D is ambiguous. Deletions cut 0 bases from V and 1 base from J, with 7 bases between. Germline values: CDR1 GTSNPN, CDR2 SVGIG (reference sequence). This CDR3 has 13 amino acids. CDR3 DNA: TGTGCCTGGAGTGTGGTGGAGTCCTACGAGCAGTACTTC. Amino acid sequence: CAWSVVESYEQYF.

This sequence joins TRBV4-1 and TRBJ2-1; 9 nucleotides agree with TRBD2. The CDR3 is made up of 17 amino acids. Germline CDR1 and CDR2: MGHRA and YSYEKL. The CDR3 here is CPPRRLDSGSSYNEQFF. The CDR3 coding sequence is TGCCCCCCCCGCCGCCTGGATAGCGGGAGCTCCTACAATGAGCAGTTCTTC.

The chain joins TRBV24-1 to TRBJ2-2, with 10 nucleotides matching TRBD1. This CDR3 region has 17 residues. Germline-derived CDR1 and CDR2 are KGHDR and SFDVKD. The ends lost 4 bases at V and 6 bases at J; junction bases unmatched: 10. DNA for the CDR3: TGTGCCACCAGTGACATACCGGGACAGGGGCTACCCGGGGAGCTGTTTTTT. This codes for CATSDIPGQGLPGELFF.

The J gene is TRBJ1-5, the V gene TRBV15, with D perhaps TRBD1 (5 bases). Trimming shortened V by 4 bases and J by 2 bases, and 12 bases separated the two germline ends. This CDR3 spans 15 amino acids. Germline V gives CDR1 LNHNV, CDR2 YYDKDF (reference sequence). Here the CDR3 DNA reads TGTGCCACCAGCATGGGGGGAGGGGGCAATCAGCCCCAGCATTTT. This sequence encodes CATSMGGGGNQPQHF.

The chain couples TRBV7-9 to TRBJ1-5, with 9 nucleotides matching TRBD1. CDR3 size: 15 residues. Trimming cost V 5 bases and J 11 bases; bases outside gene matches: 13. The germline gives CDR1 SEHNR, CDR2 FQNEAQ (reference sequence). The CDR3: CASSPDRGTTVAQHF. The CDR3 coding sequence is TGTGCCAGCAGCCCGGACAGGGGCACAACTGTGGCCCAGCATTTT. The whole variable domain, remainder taken from reference TRBV7-9 and TRBJ1-5, is DTGVSQNPRHKITKRGQNVTFRCDPISEHNRLYWYRQTLGQGPEFLTYFQNEAQLEKSRLLSDRFSAERPKGSFSTLEIQRTEQGDSAMYLCASSPDRGTTVAQHFGDGTRLSIL.

J is TRBJ1-5 and V is TRBV5-6; D not resolved. Deletions cut 0 bases from V and 4 bases from J, with 5 bases between. The CDR3 is made up of 13 amino acids. Germline assignment: CDR1 SGHDT and CDR2 YYEEEE. The CDR3 coding sequence is TGTGCCAGCAGCTTGGCCAAAAATCAGCCCCAGCATTTT. Protein sequence: CASSLAKNQPQHF.

The chain combines TRBV15 with TRBJ2-1; D unresolved. The CDR3 runs 12 residues. Germline V gene sequence: CDR1 LNHNV, CDR2 YYDKDF (reference sequence). Trimming left V 0 bases short and J 7 bases short, with 4 bases between. The CDR3 sequence is CATSRDKNEQFF. As DNA, the CDR3 is TGTGCCACCAGCAGAGATAAAAATGAGCAGTTCTTC.

The rearrangement links TRBV6-6 to TRBJ1-4, with a possible D match to TRBD1 (5 bases). V was clipped by 4 bases and J by 5 bases, with 17 bases between them. Per germline, CDR1 MNHNY and CDR2 SVGAGI (reference sequence). The length of the CDR3 is 16 residues. The CDR3 DNA sequence: TGTGCCAGCAGTTCACGGGGGGGACGGAGAAATGAAAAACTGTTTTTT. Translating gives CASSSRGGRRNEKLFF.

V usage is TRBV12-3 or TRBV12-4 and J usage is TRBJ2-5; D unresolved. V lost 8 bases to trimming and J lost 2 bases, with 9 bases between them. The CDR3 has 12 amino acids. CDR3 nucleotide sequence: TGTGCCAGCGGATCAGCGCAAGAGACCCAGTACTTC. Protein sequence: CASGSAQETQYF.

The chain links TRBV28 to TRBJ2-1; D may be TRBD2 (6 bases). Trimming pared 4 bases from V and 8 bases from J, leaving 18 bases between. The germline V gene encodes CDR1 MDHEN and CDR2 SYDVKM. This CDR3 region has 15 residues. As DNA, the CDR3 is TGTGCCAGCAGTTCACTAGTCCGGGACTTGTATGAGCAGTTCTTC. This sequence encodes CASSSLVRDLYEQFF.